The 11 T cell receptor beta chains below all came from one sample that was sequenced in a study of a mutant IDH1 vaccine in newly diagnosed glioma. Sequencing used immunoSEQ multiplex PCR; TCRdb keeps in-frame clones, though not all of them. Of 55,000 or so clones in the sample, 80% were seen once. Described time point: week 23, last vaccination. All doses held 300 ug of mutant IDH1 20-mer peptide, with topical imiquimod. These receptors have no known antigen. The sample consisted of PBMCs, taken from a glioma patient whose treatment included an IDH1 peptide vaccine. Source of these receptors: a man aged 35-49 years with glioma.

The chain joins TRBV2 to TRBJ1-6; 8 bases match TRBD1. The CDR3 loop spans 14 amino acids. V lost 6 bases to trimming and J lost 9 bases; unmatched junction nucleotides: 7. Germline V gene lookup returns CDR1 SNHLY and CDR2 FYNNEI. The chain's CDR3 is CASSGTGGRSPLHF. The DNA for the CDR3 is TGTGCCAGCAGCGGGACAGGCGGACGTTCACCCCTCCACTTT.

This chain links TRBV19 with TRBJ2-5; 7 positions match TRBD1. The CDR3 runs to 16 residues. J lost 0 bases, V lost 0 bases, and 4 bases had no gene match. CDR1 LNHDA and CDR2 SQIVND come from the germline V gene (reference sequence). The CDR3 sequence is CASSIESDRDQETQYF. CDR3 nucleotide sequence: TGTGCCAGTAGTATAGAATCTGACAGGGACCAAGAGACCCAGTACTTC.

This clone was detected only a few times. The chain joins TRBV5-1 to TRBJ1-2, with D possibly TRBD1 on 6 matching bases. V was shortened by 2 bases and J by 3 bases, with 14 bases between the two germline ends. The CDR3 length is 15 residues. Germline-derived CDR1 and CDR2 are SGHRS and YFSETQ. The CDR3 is CASSFRGVGDYGYTF. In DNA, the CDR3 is TGCGCCAGCAGCTTCAGGGGCGTGGGGGACTATGGCTACACCTTC.

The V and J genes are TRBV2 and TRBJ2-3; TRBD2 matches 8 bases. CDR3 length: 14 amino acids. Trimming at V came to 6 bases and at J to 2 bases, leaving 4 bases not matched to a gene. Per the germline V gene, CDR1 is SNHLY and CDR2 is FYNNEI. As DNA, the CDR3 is TGTGCCAGCAGGACACTAGCGGTCACAGATACGCAGTATTTT. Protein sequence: CASRTLAVTDTQYF. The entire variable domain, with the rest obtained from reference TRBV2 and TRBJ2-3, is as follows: EPEVTQTPSHQVTQMGQEVILRCVPISNHLYFYWYRQILGQKVEFLVSFYNNEISEKSEIFDDQFSVERPDGSNFTLKIRSTKLEDSAMYFCASRTLAVTDTQYFGPGTRLTVL.

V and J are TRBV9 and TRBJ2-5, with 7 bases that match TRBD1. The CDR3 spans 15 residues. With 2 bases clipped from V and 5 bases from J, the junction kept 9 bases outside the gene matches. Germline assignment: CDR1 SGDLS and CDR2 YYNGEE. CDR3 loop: CASSVIGTVGETQYF. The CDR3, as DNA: TGTGCCAGCAGCGTTATAGGGACAGTAGGGGAGACCCAGTACTTC.

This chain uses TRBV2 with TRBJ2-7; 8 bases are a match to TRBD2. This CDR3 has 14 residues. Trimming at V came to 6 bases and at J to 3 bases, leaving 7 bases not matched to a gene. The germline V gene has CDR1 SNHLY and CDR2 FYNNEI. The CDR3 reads CASRVGRARYEQYF. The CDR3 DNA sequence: TGTGCCAGCAGGGTCGGGAGGGCGCGCTACGAGCAGTACTTC.

CDR3 in amino acids: CASSLGQGAEQYF. CDR3 coding DNA: TGTGCCAGCAGCTTAGGGCAGGGGGCCGAGCAGTACTTC. The chain joins TRBV11-2 to TRBJ2-7; the match to TRBD1 covers 8 bases. Losses at the gene ends were 1 base for V and 6 bases for J; bases not matched to a gene: 2. The CDR3 is 13 residues long. Germline V gives CDR1 SGHAT, CDR2 FQNNGV. Drawing the rest from reference TRBV11-2 and TRBJ2-7, the complete variable domain is EAGVAQSPRYKIIEKRQSVAFWCNPISGHATLYWYQQILGQGPKLLIQFQNNGVVDDSQLPKDRFSAERLKGVDSTLKIQPAKLEDSAVYLCASSLGQGAEQYFGPGTRLTVT.

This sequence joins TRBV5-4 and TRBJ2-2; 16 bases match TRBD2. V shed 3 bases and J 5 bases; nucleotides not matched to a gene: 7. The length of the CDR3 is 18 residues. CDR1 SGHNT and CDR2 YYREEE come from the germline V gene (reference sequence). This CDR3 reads CASSSAGLAGGRTGELFF. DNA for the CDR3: TGTGCCAGCAGCTCGGCGGGACTAGCGGGGGGGCGGACCGGGGAGCTGTTTTTT.

The CDR3 sequence is CASILVEAFF. CDR3 DNA sequence: TGCGCCAGCATCCTAGTCGAAGCTTTCTTT. The gene calls are TRBV10-2 and TRBJ1-1; D unresolved. This CDR3 comprises 10 residues. Trimming shortened V by 7 bases and J by 8 bases, and 8 bases separated the two germline ends. Germline lookup yields CDR1 WSHSY and CDR2 SAAADI.

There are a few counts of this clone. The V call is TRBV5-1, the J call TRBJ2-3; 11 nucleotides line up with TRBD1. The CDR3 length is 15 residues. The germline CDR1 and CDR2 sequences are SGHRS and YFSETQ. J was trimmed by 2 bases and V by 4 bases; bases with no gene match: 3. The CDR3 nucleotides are TGCGCCAGCAGCGCGGACAGGGGGCCCACAGATACGCAGTATTTT. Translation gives CASSADRGPTDTQYF.

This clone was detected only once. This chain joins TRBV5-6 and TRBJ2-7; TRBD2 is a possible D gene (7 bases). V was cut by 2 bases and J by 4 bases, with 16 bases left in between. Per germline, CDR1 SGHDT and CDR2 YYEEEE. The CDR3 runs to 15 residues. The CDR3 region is CASSFGGGKRYEQYF. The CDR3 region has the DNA TGTGCCAGCAGCTTTGGCGGGGGCAAAAGGTACGAGCAGTACTTC.